This TCR beta chain was identified in a study of shared clonotypes between healthy human individuals. Findings and limits, study-wide: Large depth notwithstanding, sorted-subset sequencing proved incomplete by rarefaction. Generation of non-shared clonotypes was less probable than generation of clonotypes shared by all four donors.

Clones were sequenced by immunoSEQ multiplex PCR, and TCRdb holds only the in-frame ones, with some missing. The sample has over a million clones; 70% to 80% are singletons. Comments on this clone: Its matching antigen is unknown.

The germline V gene encodes CDR1 SGHNT and CDR2 YYREEE (reference sequence). Between the trimmed V and J ends, which lost 1 base and 2 bases, there was a span of 14 bases. The length of the CDR3 is 16 residues. The chain joins TRBV5-4 to TRBJ2-3; D is perhaps TRBD2 (6 bases). The source of this sequence is a man aged 18 to 30 in good health. Some clones in this sample may be carry-over from other donors' samples. Sequencing was performed on memory CD4+ T cells from PBMCs. The sample's subset: CD45RA-negative fraction. This chain's CDR3 is CASSLSSSAPTDTQYF. CDR3 coding DNA: TGTGCCAGCAGCTTGTCGTCTAGCGCCCCCACAGATACGCAGTATTTT.